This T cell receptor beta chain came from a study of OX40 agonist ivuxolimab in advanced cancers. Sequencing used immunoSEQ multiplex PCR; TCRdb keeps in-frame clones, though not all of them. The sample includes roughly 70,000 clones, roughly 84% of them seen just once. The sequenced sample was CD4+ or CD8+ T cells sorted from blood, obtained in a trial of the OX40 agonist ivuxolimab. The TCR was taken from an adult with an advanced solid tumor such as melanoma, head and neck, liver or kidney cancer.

Here the CDR3 reads CASSPVGSTYNEQFF. The CDR3 DNA reads as TGTGCCAGCAGCCCGGTCGGGTCAACCTACAATGAGCAGTTCTTC. This chain connects TRBV6-5 to TRBJ2-1; D is unresolved. V was cut by 6 bases and J by 2 bases, with 14 bases left in between. Per the germline V gene, CDR1 is MNHEY and CDR2 is SVGAGI. The CDR3 contains 15 residues.